The source of this TCR beta chain is a study of CD8+ T cells in alopecia areata. The authors extracted RNA and reverse transcribed it into cDNA as the sequencing template. Clones were read by immunoSEQ multiplex PCR, and TCRdb kept only the in-frame ones, dropping some. The repertoire holds fewer than 100,000 clones, with about three quarters as singletons. The treatment is: oral pan-JAK inhibitor, 5-10 mg twice daily. V shed 2 bases and J 3 bases; nucleotides not matched to a gene: 1. Germline loops: CDR1 MNHEY, CDR2 SMNVEV (reference sequence). CDR3 length: 14 amino acids. The receptor was derived from a human donor with alopecia areata. This chain joins TRBV27 and TRBJ2-7, with 10 bases that match TRBD2. The material was CD8+ T cells sorted from blood, obtained at roughly week 45, from a patient treated with tofacitinib. CDR3 coding DNA: TGTGCCAGCAGTTTAGCTAGCGGGGGCTACGAGCAGTACTTC. Translated, it gives CASSLASGGYEQYF.